The source of this T cell receptor (beta chain) is a study of shared clonotypes between healthy human individuals. Study-wide findings and caveats: Limitation of the genetic and exposure-history diversity represented came from the few donors.

Regarding this clone: Its antigen is unidentified.

For every subset, genomic DNA was evenly distributed across several immunoSEQ plates. Assay: immunoSEQ multiplex PCR; the TCRdb copy retains only in-frame clones and omits some. The table includes around 2,000,000 clones, 85% to 95% detected once. The CDR3 loop spans 15 amino acids. V gave up 1 base and J gave up 3 bases, with 11 bases separating them. Per the germline V gene, CDR1 is MDHEN and CDR2 is SYDVKM. The naive CD8 fraction comprised CD45RO-negative cells positively selected for CCR7 and excluded terminally differentiated effector memory CD45RA+ cells. Each sample came from a Caucasian adult donor living in Nashville, Tennessee.

The V call is TRBV28, the J call TRBJ2-3; D may match TRBD1 or TRBD2 (5 bases each). The sequenced sample was naive CD8+ T cells sorted from blood. The receptor comes from a young man in good health. CDR3 residues: CASSLFRGRTDTQYF. CDR3 in DNA: TGTGCCAGCAGTTTATTCCGGGGCCGGACAGATACGCAGTATTTT.